This T cell receptor beta chain emerged from a study of blood T cell repertoires in COVID-19. About the study: Sites in the United States, Italy and Spain provided acute and convalescent COVID-19 samples.

Repertoires were generated with immunoSEQ multiplex PCR, while TCRdb's copy carries only in-frame clones and drops some. The data hold about 370,000 clones, with over 75% observed a single time. The V gene end was trimmed by 1 base and the J gene end by 12 bases; junction bases not matched to a gene: 2. CDR3 length equals 13 residues. Germline CDR1 and CDR2: SGHAT and FQNNGV. Sequences were obtained from peripheral blood. The chain joins TRBV11-2 to TRBJ1-6; 8 bases are shared with TRBD1. The origin of this receptor is a woman younger than 45 with COVID-19, enrolled during active disease. Written as DNA, the CDR3 is TGTGCCAGCAGCTTAGGCAGGGGGCGACCCCTCCACTTT. Its translation: CASSLGRGRPLHF.